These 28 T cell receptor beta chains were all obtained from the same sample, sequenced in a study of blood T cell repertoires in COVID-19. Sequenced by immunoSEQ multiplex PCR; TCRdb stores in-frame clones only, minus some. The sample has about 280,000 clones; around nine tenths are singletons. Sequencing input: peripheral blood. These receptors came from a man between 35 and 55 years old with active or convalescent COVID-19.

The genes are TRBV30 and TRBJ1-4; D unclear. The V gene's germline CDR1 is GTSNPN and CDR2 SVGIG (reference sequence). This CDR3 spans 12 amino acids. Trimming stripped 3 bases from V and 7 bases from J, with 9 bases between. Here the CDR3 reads CAWRQPGEKLFF. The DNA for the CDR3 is TGTGCCTGGAGACAACCAGGTGAAAAACTGTTTTTT. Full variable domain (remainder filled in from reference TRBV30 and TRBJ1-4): SQTIHQWPATLVQPVGSPLSLECTVEGTSNPNLYWYRQAAGRGLQLLFYSVGIGQISSEVPQNLSASRPQDRQFILSSKKLLLSDSGFYLCAWRQPGEKLFFGSGTQLSVL.

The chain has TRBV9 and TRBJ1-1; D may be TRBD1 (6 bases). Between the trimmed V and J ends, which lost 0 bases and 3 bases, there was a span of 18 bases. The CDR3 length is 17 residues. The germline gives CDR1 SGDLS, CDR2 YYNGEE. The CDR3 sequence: CASSVGGRGRKDTEAFF. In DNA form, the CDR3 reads TGTGCCAGCAGCGTAGGTGGAAGGGGGAGAAAGGACACTGAAGCTTTCTTT.

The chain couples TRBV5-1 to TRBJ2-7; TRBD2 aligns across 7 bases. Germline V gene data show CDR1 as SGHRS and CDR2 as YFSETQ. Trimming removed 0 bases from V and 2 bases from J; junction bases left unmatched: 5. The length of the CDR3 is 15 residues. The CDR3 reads CASSLGLAATYEQYF. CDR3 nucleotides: TGCGCCAGCAGCTTGGGGCTAGCGGCCACCTACGAGCAGTACTTC.

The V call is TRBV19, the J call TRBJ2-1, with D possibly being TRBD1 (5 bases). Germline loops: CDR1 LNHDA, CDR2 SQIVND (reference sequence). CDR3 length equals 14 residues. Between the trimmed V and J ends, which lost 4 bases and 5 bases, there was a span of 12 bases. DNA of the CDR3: TGTGCCAGTAGTAGTGGGGCGGTGGACAATGAGCAGTTCTTC. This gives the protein CASSSGAVDNEQFF.

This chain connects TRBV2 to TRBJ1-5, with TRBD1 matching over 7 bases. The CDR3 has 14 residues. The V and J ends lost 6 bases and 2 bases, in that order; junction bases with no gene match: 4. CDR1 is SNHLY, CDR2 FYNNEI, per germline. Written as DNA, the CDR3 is TGTGCCAGCAGCCCCGACAGGGGCAATCAGCCCCAGCATTTT. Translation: CASSPDRGNQPQHF.

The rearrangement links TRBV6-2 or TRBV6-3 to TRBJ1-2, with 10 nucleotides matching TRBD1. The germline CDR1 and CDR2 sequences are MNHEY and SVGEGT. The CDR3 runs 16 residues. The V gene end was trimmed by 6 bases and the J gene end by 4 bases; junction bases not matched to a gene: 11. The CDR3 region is CASSDPGTGEVYGYTF. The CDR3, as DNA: TGTGCCAGCAGCGACCCCGGGACAGGGGAGGTCTATGGCTACACCTTC.

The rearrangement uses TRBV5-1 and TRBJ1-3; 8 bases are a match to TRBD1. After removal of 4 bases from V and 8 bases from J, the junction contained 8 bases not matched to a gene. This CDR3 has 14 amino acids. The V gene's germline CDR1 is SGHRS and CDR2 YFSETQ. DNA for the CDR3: TGCGCCAGCAGCCTCCGACAGGGGACAGACACCATATATTTT. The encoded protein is CASSLRQGTDTIYF.

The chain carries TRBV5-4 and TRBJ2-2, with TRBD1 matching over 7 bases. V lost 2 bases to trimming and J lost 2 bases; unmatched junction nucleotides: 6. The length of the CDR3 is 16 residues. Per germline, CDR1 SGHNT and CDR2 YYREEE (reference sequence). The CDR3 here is CASSLTGTANTGELFF. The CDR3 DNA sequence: TGTGCCAGCAGCTTAACTGGGACAGCTAACACCGGGGAGCTGTTTTTT.

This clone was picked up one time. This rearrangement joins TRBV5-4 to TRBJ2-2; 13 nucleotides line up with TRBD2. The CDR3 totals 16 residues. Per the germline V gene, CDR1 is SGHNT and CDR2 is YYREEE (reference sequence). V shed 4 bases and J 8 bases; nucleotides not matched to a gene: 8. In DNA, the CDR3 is TGTGCCAGCAGCCCAGGACTAGCGGGAGTTGGTGGGGAGCTGTTTTTT. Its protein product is CASSPGLAGVGGELFF.

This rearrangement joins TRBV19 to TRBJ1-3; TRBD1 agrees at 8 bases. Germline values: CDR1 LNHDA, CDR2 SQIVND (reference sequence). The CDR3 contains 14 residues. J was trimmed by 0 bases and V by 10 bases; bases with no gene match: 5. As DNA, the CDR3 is TGTGCCACCCGACAGGGGAGCTCTGGAAACACCATATATTTT. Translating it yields CATRQGSSGNTIYF.

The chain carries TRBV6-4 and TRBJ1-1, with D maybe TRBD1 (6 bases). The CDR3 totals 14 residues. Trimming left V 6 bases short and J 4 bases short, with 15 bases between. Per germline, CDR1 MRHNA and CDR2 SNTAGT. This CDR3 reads CASRRDTSTTEAFF. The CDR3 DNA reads TGTGCCAGCAGGAGGGACACCTCGACCACTGAAGCTTTCTTT.

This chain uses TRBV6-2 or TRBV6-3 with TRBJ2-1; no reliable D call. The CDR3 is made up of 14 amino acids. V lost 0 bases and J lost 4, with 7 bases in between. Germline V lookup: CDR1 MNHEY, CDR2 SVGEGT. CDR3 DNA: TGTGCCAGCAGTTACTCGATCAGGTACAATGAGCAGTTCTTC. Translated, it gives CASSYSIRYNEQFF.

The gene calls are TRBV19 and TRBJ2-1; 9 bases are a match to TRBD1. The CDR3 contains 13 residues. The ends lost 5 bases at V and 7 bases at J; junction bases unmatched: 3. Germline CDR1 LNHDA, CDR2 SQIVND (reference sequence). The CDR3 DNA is TGTGCCAGTAGTGTACAGGGGGCTAATGAGCAGTTCTTC. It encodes CASSVQGANEQFF.

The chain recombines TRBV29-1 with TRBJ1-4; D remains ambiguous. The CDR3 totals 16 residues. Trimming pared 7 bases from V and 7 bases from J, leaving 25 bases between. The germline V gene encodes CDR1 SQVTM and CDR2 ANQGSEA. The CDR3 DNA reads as TGCAGCGCTCTCCCTTTTACGGGGATTGAAGGTGAAAAACTGTTTTTT. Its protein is CSALPFTGIEGEKLFF.

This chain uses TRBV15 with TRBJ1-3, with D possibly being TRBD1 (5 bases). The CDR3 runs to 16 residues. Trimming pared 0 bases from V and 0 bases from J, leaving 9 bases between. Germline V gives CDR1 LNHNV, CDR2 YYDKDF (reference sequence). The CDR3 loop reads CATSRDWGGSGNTIYF. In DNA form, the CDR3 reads TGTGCCACCAGCAGAGATTGGGGGGGCTCTGGAAACACCATATATTTT. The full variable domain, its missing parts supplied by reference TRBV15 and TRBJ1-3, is DAMVIQNPRYQVTQFGKPVTLSCSQTLNHNVMYWYQQKSSQAPKLLFHYYDKDFNNEADTPDNFQSRRPNTSFCFLDIRSPGLGDTAMYLCATSRDWGGSGNTIYFGEGSWLTVV.

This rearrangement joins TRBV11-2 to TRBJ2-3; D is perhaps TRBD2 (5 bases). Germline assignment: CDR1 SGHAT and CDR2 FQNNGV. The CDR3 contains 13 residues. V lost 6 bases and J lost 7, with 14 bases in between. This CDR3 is CASRKLGGHTQYF. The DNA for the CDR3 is TGTGCCAGCAGAAAGTTAGGAGGACATACGCAGTATTTT.

CDR3 DNA sequence: TGTGCCAGCACCTCGACCGGGGGGAGCCCCACAGATACGCAGTATTTT. This sequence encodes CASTSTGGSPTDTQYF. The chain recombines TRBV7-9 with TRBJ2-3; 7 bases fit TRBD2. Germline CDR1 SEHNR, CDR2 FQNEAQ (reference sequence). This CDR3 is 16 amino acids long. V was pared by 7 bases and J by 2 bases, with 12 bases of the junction left unmatched. Together with reference TRBV7-9 and TRBJ2-3, the CDR3 gives the full variable domain: DTGVSQNPRHKITKRGQNVTFRCDPISEHNRLYWYRQTLGQGPEFLTYFQNEAQLEKSRLLSDRFSAERPKGSFSTLEIQRTEQGDSAMYLCASTSTGGSPTDTQYFGPGTRLTVL.

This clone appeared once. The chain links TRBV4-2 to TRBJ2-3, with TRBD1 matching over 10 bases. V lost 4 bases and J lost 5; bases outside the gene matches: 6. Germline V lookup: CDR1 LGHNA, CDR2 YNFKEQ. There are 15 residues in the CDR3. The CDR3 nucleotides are TGTGCCAGCAGCCGCACCGGGACAGGGGTAGATACGCAGTATTTT. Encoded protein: CASSRTGTGVDTQYF.

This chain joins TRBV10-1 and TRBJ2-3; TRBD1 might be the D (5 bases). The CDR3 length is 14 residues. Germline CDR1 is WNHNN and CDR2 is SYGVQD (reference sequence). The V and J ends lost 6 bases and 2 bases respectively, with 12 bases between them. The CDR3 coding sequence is TGCGCCAGCAGCCTGGGGCAGTCCACAGATACGCAGTATTTT. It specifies CASSLGQSTDTQYF.

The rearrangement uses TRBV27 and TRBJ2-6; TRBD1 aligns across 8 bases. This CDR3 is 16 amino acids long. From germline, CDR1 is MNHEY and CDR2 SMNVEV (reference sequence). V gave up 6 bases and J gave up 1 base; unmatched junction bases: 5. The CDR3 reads CASRKQGGSGANVLTF. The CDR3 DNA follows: TGTGCCAGCAGGAAACAGGGGGGATCTGGGGCCAACGTCCTGACTTTC.

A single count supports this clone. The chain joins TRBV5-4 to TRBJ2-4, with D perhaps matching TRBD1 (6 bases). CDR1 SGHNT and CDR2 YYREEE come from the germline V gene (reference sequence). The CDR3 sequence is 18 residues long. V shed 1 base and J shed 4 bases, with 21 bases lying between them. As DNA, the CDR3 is TGTGCCAGCAGCTTGATAGGGTTGGGCCAGGGGTCAAAAAACATTCAGTACTTC. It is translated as CASSLIGLGQGSKNIQYF.

The CDR3 sequence is CASRLGGGTEAFF. CDR3 nucleotide sequence: TGTGCCAGCAGGCTGGGGGGGGGCACTGAAGCTTTCTTT. The chain has TRBV6-5 and TRBJ1-1, with D maybe TRBD1 (5 bases). The germline V gene encodes CDR1 MNHEY and CDR2 SVGAGI. V was clipped by 6 bases and J by 4 bases, with 12 bases between them. This CDR3 spans 13 amino acids.

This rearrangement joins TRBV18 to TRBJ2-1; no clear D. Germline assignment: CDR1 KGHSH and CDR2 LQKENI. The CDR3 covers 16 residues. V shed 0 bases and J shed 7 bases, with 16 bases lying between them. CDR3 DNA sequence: TGTGCCAGCTCACCACCTCGAGGTTCTTCCCTTAATGAGCAGTTCTTC. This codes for CASSPPRGSSLNEQFF.

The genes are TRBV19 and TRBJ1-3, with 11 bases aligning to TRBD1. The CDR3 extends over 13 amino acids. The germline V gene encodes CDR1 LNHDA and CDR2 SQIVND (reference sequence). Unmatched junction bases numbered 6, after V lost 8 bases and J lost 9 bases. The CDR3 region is CASGQGARGTIYF. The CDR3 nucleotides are TGTGCCAGTGGACAGGGGGCGCGGGGCACCATATATTTT.

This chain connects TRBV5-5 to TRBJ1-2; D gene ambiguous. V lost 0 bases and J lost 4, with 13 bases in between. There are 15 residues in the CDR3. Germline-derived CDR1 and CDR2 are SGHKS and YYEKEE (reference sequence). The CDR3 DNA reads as TGTGCCAGCAGCTTGGAAGCCCTTGTGGTCTATGGCTACACCTTC. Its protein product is CASSLEALVVYGYTF.

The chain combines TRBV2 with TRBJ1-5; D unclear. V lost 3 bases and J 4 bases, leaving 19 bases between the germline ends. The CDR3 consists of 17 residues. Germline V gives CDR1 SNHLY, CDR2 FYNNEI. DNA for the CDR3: TGTGCCAGCAGTGATGAGGACGGGAGCGGAATGAATCAGCCCCAGCATTTT. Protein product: CASSDEDGSGMNQPQHF. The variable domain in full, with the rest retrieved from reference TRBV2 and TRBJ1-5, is EPEVTQTPSHQVTQMGQEVILRCVPISNHLYFYWYRQILGQKVEFLVSFYNNEISEKSEIFDDQFSVERPDGSNFTLKIRSTKLEDSAMYFCASSDEDGSGMNQPQHFGDGTRLSIL.

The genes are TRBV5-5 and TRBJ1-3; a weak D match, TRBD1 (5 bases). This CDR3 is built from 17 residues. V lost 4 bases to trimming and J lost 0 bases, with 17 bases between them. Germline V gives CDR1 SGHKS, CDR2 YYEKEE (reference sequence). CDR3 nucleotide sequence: TGTGCCAGCAGCCCCGACAGCGTTCTAAGCTCTGGAAACACCATATATTTT. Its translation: CASSPDSVLSSGNTIYF.

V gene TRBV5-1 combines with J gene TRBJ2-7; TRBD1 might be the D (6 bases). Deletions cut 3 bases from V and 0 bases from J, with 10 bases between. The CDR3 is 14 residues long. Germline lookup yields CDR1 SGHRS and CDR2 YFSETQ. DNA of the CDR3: TGCGCCAGCAGCTCCGGACAGAACTCCTACGAGCAGTACTTC. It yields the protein CASSSGQNSYEQYF.